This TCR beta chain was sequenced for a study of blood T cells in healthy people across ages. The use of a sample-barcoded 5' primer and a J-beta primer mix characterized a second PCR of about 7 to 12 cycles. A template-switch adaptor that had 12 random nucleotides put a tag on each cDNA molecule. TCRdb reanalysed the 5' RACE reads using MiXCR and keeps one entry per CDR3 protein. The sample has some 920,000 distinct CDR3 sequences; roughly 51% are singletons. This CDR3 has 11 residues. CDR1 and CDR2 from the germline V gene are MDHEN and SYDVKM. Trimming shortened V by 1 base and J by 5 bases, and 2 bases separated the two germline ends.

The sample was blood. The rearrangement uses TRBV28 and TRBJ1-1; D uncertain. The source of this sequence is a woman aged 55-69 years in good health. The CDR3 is CASSLSTEAFF. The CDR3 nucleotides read TGTGCCAGCAGTTTATCTACTGAAGCTTTCTTT.